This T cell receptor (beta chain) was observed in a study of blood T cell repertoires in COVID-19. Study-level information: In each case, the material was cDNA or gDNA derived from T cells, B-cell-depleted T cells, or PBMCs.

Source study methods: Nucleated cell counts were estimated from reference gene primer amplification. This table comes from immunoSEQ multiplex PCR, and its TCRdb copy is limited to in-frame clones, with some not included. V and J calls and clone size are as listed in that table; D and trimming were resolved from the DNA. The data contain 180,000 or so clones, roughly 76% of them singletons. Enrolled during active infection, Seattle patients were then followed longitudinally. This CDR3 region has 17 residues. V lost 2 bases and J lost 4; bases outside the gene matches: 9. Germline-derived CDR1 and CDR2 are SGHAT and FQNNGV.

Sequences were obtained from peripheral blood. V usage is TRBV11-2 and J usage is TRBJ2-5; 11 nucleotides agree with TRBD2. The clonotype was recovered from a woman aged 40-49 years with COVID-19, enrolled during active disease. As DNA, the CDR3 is TGTGCCAGCAGCTTAACTAGCGGGAGACGCGGGGGAGAGACCCAGTACTTC. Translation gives CASSLTSGRRGGETQYF. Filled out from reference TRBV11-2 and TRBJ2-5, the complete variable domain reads EAGVAQSPRYKIIEKRQSVAFWCNPISGHATLYWYQQILGQGPKLLIQFQNNGVVDDSQLPKDRFSAERLKGVDSTLKIQPAKLEDSAVYLCASSLTSGRRGGETQYFGPGTRLLVL.